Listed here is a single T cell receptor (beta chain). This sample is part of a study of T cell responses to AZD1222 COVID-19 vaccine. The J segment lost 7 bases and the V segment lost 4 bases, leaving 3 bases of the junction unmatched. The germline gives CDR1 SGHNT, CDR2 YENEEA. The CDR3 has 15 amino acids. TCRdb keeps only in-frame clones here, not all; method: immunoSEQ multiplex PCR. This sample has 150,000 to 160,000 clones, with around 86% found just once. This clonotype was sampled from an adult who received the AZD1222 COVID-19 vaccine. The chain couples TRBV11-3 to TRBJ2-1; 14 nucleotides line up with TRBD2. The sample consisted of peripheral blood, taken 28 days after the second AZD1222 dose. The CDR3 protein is CASSSGLAGANEQFF. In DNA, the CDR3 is TGTGCCAGCAGCTCGGGACTAGCGGGAGCAAATGAGCAGTTCTTC.